This entry concerns a single T cell receptor beta chain. Data came from immunoSEQ multiplex PCR; TCRdb stores just in-frame clones and leaves some out. Of approximately 2.5 million clones in the sample, approximately 94% were seen once. The source of the sample is a study of shared clonotypes between healthy human individuals. Germline lookup yields CDR1 SGHDT and CDR2 YYEEEE. CDR3 size: 12 residues. The sequenced sample consisted of naive CD4+ T cells from PBMCs. Subset defined: CD45RA+ positively selected. The receptor's source is a man between 18 and 29 years old in good health. Some clones in this sample may be carry-over from other donors' samples. The chain combines TRBV5-6 with TRBJ2-5; the D is unclear. The end of the DNA fits TRBJ2-7 better, so the J call may be wrong. CDR3 nucleotide sequence: TGTGCCAGCATGGGTAGGGCCTACGAGCAGTACTTC. Amino acids: CASMGRAYEQYF.